The 28 T cell receptor beta chains below all came from one sample that was sequenced in a study of blood T cell repertoires in COVID-19. Profiled with immunoSEQ multiplex PCR; TCRdb holds only in-frame clones, not every one. Here the sample spans 250,000 to 300,000 clones, 81% being singletons. Sample: peripheral blood. These receptors all stem from a woman in her fifties or sixties with active or convalescent COVID-19.

J is TRBJ2-5 and V is TRBV5-1; no reliable D call. The CDR3 spans 14 residues. Germline CDR1 and CDR2: SGHRS and YFSETQ. Trimming shortened V by 0 bases and J by 5 bases, and 11 bases separated the two germline ends. The chain's CDR3 is CASSLAEARETQYF. In DNA, the CDR3 is TGCGCCAGCAGCTTGGCTGAGGCGCGGGAGACCCAGTACTTC. Variable domain in full (rest from reference TRBV5-1 and TRBJ2-5): KAGVTQTPRYLIKTRGQQVTLSCSPISGHRSVSWYQQTPGQGLQFLFEYFSETQRNKGNFPGRFSGRQFSNSRSEMNVSTLELGDSALYLCASSLAEARETQYFGPGTRLLVL.

The chain couples TRBV5-4 to TRBJ2-1; 9 nucleotides agree with TRBD2. After removal of 2 bases from V and 8 bases from J, the junction contained 5 bases not matched to a gene. This CDR3 contains 14 residues. Germline CDR1 and CDR2: SGHNT and YYREEE (reference sequence). CDR3 sequence (DNA): TGTGCCAGCAGCTTTAGCGGGGGAGGCGATGAGCAGTTCTTC. Translated: CASSFSGGGDEQFF. Full variable domain (rest looked up from reference TRBV5-4 and TRBJ2-1): ETGVTQSPTHLIKTRGQQVTLRCSSQSGHNTVSWYQQALGQGPQFIFQYYREEENGRGNFPPRFSGLQFPNYSSELNVNALELDDSALYLCASSFSGGGDEQFFGPGTRLTVL.

This clone was observed once. The chain links TRBV7-2 to TRBJ1-5; perhaps TRBD1 as D (6 bases). With 4 bases removed from V and 7 bases from J, the gap between germline ends came to 17 bases. Germline-derived CDR1 and CDR2 are SGHTA and FQGNSA. CDR3 length: 15 residues. The CDR3 spells CASSSFGGGRQPQHF. CDR3 sequence (DNA): TGTGCCAGCAGCTCCTTTGGGGGGGGGCGGCAGCCCCAGCATTTT.

The chain couples TRBV11-2 to TRBJ2-5; 14 bases are a match to TRBD2. The V and J ends lost 5 bases and 2 bases, in that order; junction bases with no gene match: 10. This CDR3 comprises 18 residues. Germline V gene lookup returns CDR1 SGHAT and CDR2 FQNNGV. The CDR3 is CASSPGLAGGQGQETQYF. The CDR3, as DNA: TGTGCCAGCAGCCCAGGACTAGCGGGGGGCCAGGGGCAAGAGACCCAGTACTTC.

V gene TRBV7-2 combines with J gene TRBJ2-1; TRBD1 matches at 9 bases. CDR1 and CDR2 from the germline V gene are SGHTA and FQGNSA. The CDR3 has 15 amino acids. J was trimmed by 5 bases and V by 1 base; bases with no gene match: 3. CDR3 amino acids: CASSLGQGVDNEQFF. The CDR3 DNA reads as TGTGCCAGCAGCTTAGGACAGGGGGTTGACAATGAGCAGTTCTTC.

CDR3 nucleotides: TGTGCCAGCCGTCAAGCCGGGGCCTACAATGAGCAGTTCTTC. This sequence encodes CASRQAGAYNEQFF. The chain is built from TRBV6-1 and TRBJ2-1; D is perhaps TRBD2 (5 bases). V lost 8 bases and J lost 2, with 13 bases in between. From germline, CDR1 is MNHNS and CDR2 SASEGT. This CDR3 region has 14 residues.

The chain has TRBV6-6 and TRBJ1-1; TRBD1 aligns across 8 bases. The V segment lost 4 bases and the J segment 4 bases; nucleotides outside the gene matches: 11. The CDR3 sequence is 16 residues long. In germline, CDR1 is MNHNY, CDR2 SVGAGI (reference sequence). The CDR3 DNA reads TGTGCCAGCAGTTCTCTTGGAGGACAGGGAGGCACTGAAGCTTTCTTT. This sequence encodes CASSSLGGQGGTEAFF.

This clone was detected once. J is TRBJ1-1 and V is TRBV5-1; 8 bases map to TRBD1. Trimming at V came to 5 bases and at J to 4 bases, leaving 10 bases not matched to a gene. Germline CDR1 is SGHRS and CDR2 is YFSETQ. This CDR3 region has 15 residues. The chain's CDR3 is CASSLGRGRATEAFF. The CDR3 region has the DNA TGCGCCAGCAGTCTCGGCAGGGGGCGGGCCACTGAAGCTTTCTTT. The full variable domain, with the rest looked up from reference TRBV5-1 and TRBJ1-1, is KAGVTQTPRYLIKTRGQQVTLSCSPISGHRSVSWYQQTPGQGLQFLFEYFSETQRNKGNFPGRFSGRQFSNSRSEMNVSTLELGDSALYLCASSLGRGRATEAFFGQGTRLTVV.

This clone was recorded a few times. The chain uses TRBV5-6 and TRBJ2-6, with TRBD1 identical over 7 bases. J lost 1 base, V lost 1 base, and 11 bases had no gene match. Germline-derived CDR1 and CDR2 are SGHDT and YYEEEE. This CDR3 has 19 amino acids. The CDR3 nucleotides read TGTGCCAGCAGCTTGTGGTTTCGGGACAGATATTCTGGGGCCAACGTCCTGACTTTC. This encodes CASSLWFRDRYSGANVLTF.

The chain links TRBV7-2 to TRBJ2-2; 9 nucleotides line up with TRBD1. This CDR3 spans 15 amino acids. With V trimmed by 1 base and J by 4 bases, 1 base remained unmatched. CDR1 and CDR2 from the germline V gene are SGHTA and FQGNSA. In nucleotides, the CDR3 is TGTGCCAGCAGCTTAGGGACAGGGGTCACCGGGGAGCTGTTTTTT. It translates to CASSLGTGVTGELFF.

CDR3 in amino acids: CASSQDKYDSLNTEAFF. The CDR3 coding sequence is TGTGCCAGCAGCCAAGATAAGTACGACAGCCTGAACACTGAAGCTTTCTTT. J is TRBJ1-1 and V is TRBV3-1 (or the pseudogene TRBV3-2); maybe TRBD1 (5 bases). The CDR3 has 17 amino acids. V was trimmed by 0 bases and J by 0 bases, leaving 14 bases between them. CDR1 is LGHDT, CDR2 YNNKEL, per germline (reference sequence).

The chain recombines TRBV2 with TRBJ2-3; tentatively, D is TRBD1 (6 bases). The V end lost 3 bases, the J end lost 4 bases, and 8 bases lay between the germline ends. The CDR3 is made up of 13 amino acids. Looked up from germline, CDR1 is SNHLY and CDR2 is FYNNEI. CDR3 in amino acids: CASSDSGADTQYF. CDR3 in DNA: TGTGCCAGCAGTGACTCAGGGGCAGATACGCAGTATTTT.

The chain has TRBV9 and TRBJ1-1; D may be TRBD1 (6 bases). The length of the CDR3 is 16 residues. Between the trimmed V and J ends, which lost 4 bases and 4 bases, there was a span of 20 bases. Germline V gene lookup returns CDR1 SGDLS and CDR2 YYNGEE. CDR3 residues: CASSPITLQGGTEAFF. CDR3 bases: TGTGCCAGCAGCCCCATAACCCTACAGGGTGGCACTGAAGCTTTCTTT. The full variable domain, in which reference TRBV9 and TRBJ1-1 provide the parts outside the CDR3, is DSGVTQTPKHLITATGQRVTLRCSPRSGDLSVYWYQQSLDQGLQFLIQYYNGEERAKGNILERFSAQQFPDLHSELNLSSLELGDSALYFCASSPITLQGGTEAFFGQGTRLTVV.

The rearrangement joins TRBV5-4 to TRBJ2-2; 8 positions agree with TRBD2. The V gene end was trimmed by 4 bases and the J gene end by 5 bases; junction bases not matched to a gene: 7. Per the germline V gene, CDR1 is SGHNT and CDR2 is YYREEE (reference sequence). The length of the CDR3 is 15 residues. CDR3 residues: CASSPVGGRTGELFF. The DNA of the CDR3 is TGTGCCAGCAGCCCGGTGGGCGGGAGGACCGGGGAGCTGTTTTTT.

The gene calls are TRBV5-6 and TRBJ2-7, with a weak D call TRBD1 (5 bases). With 0 bases removed from V and 2 bases from J, the gap between germline ends came to 9 bases. The CDR3 spans 14 residues. Germline values: CDR1 SGHDT, CDR2 YYEEEE. CDR3 nucleotide sequence: TGTGCCAGCAGCTTGGGGGGCAGAACCTACGAGCAGTACTTC. Translation: CASSLGGRTYEQYF.

A note on this clone: Distinct nucleotide sequences in the sample also encode this CDR3. The CDR3 is CASSEGRTSGTDTQYF. The DNA of the CDR3 is TGTGCCAGCAGTGAAGGTAGGACTAGCGGCACAGATACGCAGTATTTT. The chain recombines TRBV6-1 with TRBJ2-3, with 9 nucleotides matching TRBD2. This CDR3 region has 16 residues. Germline values: CDR1 MNHNS, CDR2 SASEGT. Losses at the gene ends were 1 base for V and 1 base for J; bases not matched to a gene: 3.

The V and J genes are TRBV5-4 and TRBJ2-3, with 12 bases lining up with TRBD2. Per germline, CDR1 SGHNT and CDR2 YYREEE (reference sequence). This CDR3 region has 16 residues. V gave up 2 bases and J gave up 2 bases; unmatched junction bases: 3. The CDR3 sequence: CASSFRLAGDTDTQYF. The CDR3 DNA sequence: TGTGCCAGCAGCTTCCGACTAGCGGGGGACACAGATACGCAGTATTTT.

The chain joins TRBV19 to TRBJ2-7, with a tentative D call TRBD1 (5 bases). The CDR3 has 12 residues. Germline V gene lookup returns CDR1 LNHDA and CDR2 SQIVND (reference sequence). Trimming left V 5 bases short and J 5 bases short, with 10 bases between. The CDR3 protein is CASSPTGHEQYF. In DNA, the CDR3 is TGTGCCAGTAGTCCAACAGGCCACGAGCAGTACTTC.

V usage is TRBV6-6 and J usage is TRBJ2-1; no clear D gene. This CDR3 has 15 amino acids. Germline lookup yields CDR1 MNHNY and CDR2 SVGAGI (reference sequence). V lost 2 bases to trimming and J lost 1 base, with 9 bases between them. The chain's CDR3 is CASSYEVGSYNEQFF. The CDR3 coding sequence is TGTGCCAGCAGTTACGAGGTTGGTTCCTACAATGAGCAGTTCTTC.

V and J are TRBV11-2 and TRBJ1-1; D call uncertain. V lost 2 bases, J lost 5 bases, and 3 bases lay in between. This CDR3 contains 11 residues. Germline CDR1 is SGHAT and CDR2 is FQNNGV. In DNA, the CDR3 is TGTGCCAGCAGCTTAACTACTGAAGCTTTCTTT. Translating gives CASSLTTEAFF.

The rearrangement joins TRBV5-4 to TRBJ2-2; 9 bases are shared with TRBD1. The CDR3 totals 15 residues. J lost 4 bases, V lost 7 bases, and 8 bases had no gene match. The germline gives CDR1 SGHNT, CDR2 YYREEE (reference sequence). Written as DNA, the CDR3 is TGTGCCAGCCGCCCCGGGACAGGGACCACCGGGGAGCTGTTTTTT. It specifies CASRPGTGTTGELFF.

This clone was detected only once. The CDR3 loop reads CASPPAGGPGTGELFF. The CDR3 DNA is TGTGCCAGCCCTCCGGCGGGGGGGCCGGGCACCGGGGAGCTGTTTTTT. The V gene is TRBV2, the J gene TRBJ2-2, with 9 bases lining up with TRBD2. Germline lookup yields CDR1 SNHLY and CDR2 FYNNEI. The CDR3 has 16 amino acids. V was pared by 8 bases and J by 4 bases, with 11 bases of the junction left unmatched.

The chain uses TRBV12-3 or TRBV12-4 and TRBJ2-3, with 8 bases fitting TRBD1. The CDR3 totals 13 residues. V lost 6 bases to trimming and J lost 2 bases; unmatched junction nucleotides: 1. The CDR3 reads CASRGQDTDTQYF. The CDR3 coding sequence is TGTGCCAGCAGGGGACAGGACACAGATACGCAGTATTTT.

The rearrangement links TRBV3-1 (or the pseudogene TRBV3-2) to TRBJ2-1, with D maybe TRBD1 (6 bases). Looked up from germline, CDR1 is LGHDT and CDR2 is YNNKEL (reference sequence). Between the trimmed V and J ends, which lost 8 bases and 9 bases, there was a span of 17 bases. This CDR3 comprises 13 residues. CDR3 DNA: TGTGCCAGCGGTCGCAGGGGAGAGGGTGAGCAGTTCTTC. It translates to CASGRRGEGEQFF.

The J gene is TRBJ1-2, the V gene TRBV6-5; a possible D gene is TRBD1 (6 bases). Per germline, CDR1 MNHEY and CDR2 SVGAGI. This CDR3 is 14 amino acids long. The V and J ends lost 4 bases and 2 bases respectively, with 11 bases between them. The CDR3 DNA sequence: TGTGCCAGCAGTTGGGGGACATTAAACTATGGCTACACCTTC. Its translation is CASSWGTLNYGYTF.

The V call is TRBV28, the J call TRBJ1-1; possible D gene TRBD1, 6 bases. The CDR3 spans 15 residues. V was cut by 4 bases and J by 4 bases, with 16 bases left in between. CDR1 MDHEN and CDR2 SYDVKM come from the germline V gene. For the CDR3, the DNA is TGTGCCAGCAGTTACCCGGGGGGAGGGGGCACTGAAGCTTTCTTT. Its protein product is CASSYPGGGGTEAFF.

With respect to this clone: A junction boundary mismatches the germline segment, possibly from a read error. The V gene is TRBV19, the J gene TRBJ1-4; 10 bases align to TRBD1. Per germline, CDR1 LNHDA and CDR2 SQIVND (reference sequence). The CDR3 sequence is 15 residues long. The DNA for the CDR3 is TGTGCCAGTAGTGTAGACAGGGGGCCCGATGAAAAACTGTTTTTT. It is translated as CASSVDRGPDEKLFF.

The rearrangement uses TRBV2 and TRBJ2-1, with a possible D match to TRBD1 (6 bases). The CDR3 is 16 amino acids. Between the trimmed V and J ends, which lost 10 bases and 4 bases, there was a span of 23 bases. The germline gives CDR1 SNHLY, CDR2 FYNNEI. The CDR3 region is CAIEGPGTPRYNEQFF. CDR3 DNA: TGTGCCATAGAAGGCCCCGGGACACCCCGATACAATGAGCAGTTCTTC.